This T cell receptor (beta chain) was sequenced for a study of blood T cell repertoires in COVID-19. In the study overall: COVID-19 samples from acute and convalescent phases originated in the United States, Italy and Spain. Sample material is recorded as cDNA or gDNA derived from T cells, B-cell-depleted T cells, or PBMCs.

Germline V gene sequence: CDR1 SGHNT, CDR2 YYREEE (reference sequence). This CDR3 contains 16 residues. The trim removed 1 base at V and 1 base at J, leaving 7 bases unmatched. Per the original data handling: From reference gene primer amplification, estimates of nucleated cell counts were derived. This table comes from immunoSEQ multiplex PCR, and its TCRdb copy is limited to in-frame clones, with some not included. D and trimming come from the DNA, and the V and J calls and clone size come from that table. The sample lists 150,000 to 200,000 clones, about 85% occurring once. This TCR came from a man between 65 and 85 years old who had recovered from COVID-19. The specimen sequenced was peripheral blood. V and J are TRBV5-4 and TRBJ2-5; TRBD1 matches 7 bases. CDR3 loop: CASSLNQGVGQETQYF. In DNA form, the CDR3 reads TGTGCCAGCAGCTTGAACCAGGGGGTGGGCCAAGAGACCCAGTACTTC.